The clone carrying this T cell receptor beta chain was recorded a few times. The antigen is undetermined. One entry per CDR3 protein results from TCRdb running MiXCR on the 5' RACE reads. The table includes tens of thousands of distinct CDR3 sequences, more than 5.5% detected once. This entry belongs to a study of T cells after yellow fever vaccination. Study-wide results and caveats: The CD4 and CD8 compartments had a small share of their clonotypes in common. The secondary T-cell response peaked on day 5, not day 15, but was weaker.

The germline V and J ends were trimmed by 4 bases and 2 bases, with 14 bases remaining between them. Germline V CDR1 and CDR2: SGHRS, YFSETQ. The CDR3 has 15 residues. This material consisted of CD8+ T cells sorted from PBMCs, taken 5 days after the first yellow fever vaccination. The receptor was derived from a man aged 18 to 30 who received the YFV17D yellow fever vaccine. The gene calls are TRBV5-1 and TRBJ2-3, with D uncertain. DNA for the CDR3: TGCGCCAGCAGCCCCCGCGGCCTACTCACAGATACGCAGTATTTT. Its translation is CASSPRGLLTDTQYF.